This record covers a single T cell receptor beta chain. Antigen: not known. Samples with a second dose at about 4 or about 12 weeks were pooled together. The sample is drawn from a study of T cell responses to AZD1222 COVID-19 vaccine. Regarding the study as a whole: Nearly half of spike-specific TCRs reportedly go after variant regions that carry no mutations. Clonal diversity was possibly underestimated, and white British individuals and females predominated among donors. Sampled repertoires all dated from after the peak T cell response.

Clones were read by immunoSEQ multiplex PCR, and TCRdb kept only the in-frame ones, dropping some. The sample contains 150,000 to 200,000 clones, 80% to 90% of which appear only once. CDR1 is ENHRY, CDR2 SYGVKD, per germline. This CDR3 region has 13 residues. V was trimmed by 3 bases and J by 2 bases, leaving 7 bases between them. This chain links TRBV10-3 with TRBJ2-5; perhaps TRBD1 as D (5 bases). The receptor comes from an adult who received the AZD1222 COVID-19 vaccine. The sample in question was peripheral blood, obtained 28 days after the second AZD1222 dose. DNA for the CDR3: TGTGCCATCAGTGATAGGGGACAAGAGACCCAGTACTTC. This gives the protein CAISDRGQETQYF.